This T cell receptor (beta chain) emerged from a study of T-cell memory formation after mild COVID-19. Each CDR3 protein gets one entry after TCRdb re-called the 5' RACE reads with MiXCR. The sample consists of around 390,000 distinct CDR3 sequences, roughly 15% of them appearing once. This clonotype was observed at least ten times. Its cognate antigen is unknown. V lost 0 bases and J lost 4, with 11 bases in between. The CDR3 is 15 amino acids. Germline lookup yields CDR1 SGHRS and CDR2 YFSETQ. General study results and limits: CD4+ contracting clones lay mainly in CM and EM, CD8+ ones in EMRA.

The chain recombines TRBV5-1 with TRBJ2-1; D uncertain. This TCR derives from a man younger than 35 who had mild COVID-19 (a few samples of this study predate the infection). Cell type and time point are not known. Input material: PBMCs or a T cell subset sorted from them (not recorded which). Here the CDR3 DNA reads TGCGCCAGCAGCTTGGGCTTGGATAATTACAATGAGCAGTTCTTC. It translates to CASSLGLDNYNEQFF.